The 8 T cell receptor beta chains below come from one sample, sequenced in a study of shared clonotypes between healthy human individuals. Using immunoSEQ multiplex PCR, the repertoire was profiled, and TCRdb retains in-frame clones only, with some absent. The sample yields some 1 million clones, about three quarters seen once. Sequenced input: memory CD4+ T cells sorted from blood. Subset here: CD45RA-negative fraction. These receptors were taken from a young man in good health.

Of note for this clone: This CDR3 is also generated by other DNA sequences in the sample. J is TRBJ2-5 and V is TRBV5-4; 8 bases line up with TRBD1. J lost 1 base, V lost 3 bases, and 5 bases had no gene match. This CDR3 spans 15 amino acids. Germline CDR1 is SGHNT and CDR2 is YYREEE (reference sequence). The CDR3 spells CASSSTDRGQETQYF. The DNA of the CDR3 is TGTGCCAGCAGCTCTACCGACAGGGGCCAAGAGACCCAGTACTTC.

The genes are TRBV28 and TRBJ2-3, with D possibly being TRBD1 (6 bases). Germline V gene data show CDR1 as MDHEN and CDR2 as SYDVKM. The CDR3 length is 16 residues. Trimming cost V 7 bases and J 1 base, with 18 bases left between them. The CDR3 here is CASTHWQGRGTDTQYF. The CDR3 DNA reads TGTGCCAGCACCCATTGGCAGGGGCGCGGCACAGATACGCAGTATTTT.

The chain recombines TRBV7-9 with TRBJ2-3; D possibly corresponds to TRBD1 (6 bases). Deletions cut 2 bases from V and 1 base from J, with 13 bases between. Germline-derived CDR1 and CDR2 are SEHNR and FQNEAQ (reference sequence). CDR3 length: 16 residues. Written as DNA, the CDR3 is TGTGCCAGCAGCTTAACTGGGGGCCGGGGCACAGATACGCAGTATTTT. Translation: CASSLTGGRGTDTQYF.

The V gene is TRBV5-1, the J gene TRBJ2-7; D gene ambiguous. Trimming took off 2 bases at V and 4 bases at J, with 7 bases between the two ends. The CDR3 is 12 residues long. CDR1 and CDR2 from the germline V gene are SGHRS and YFSETQ. The CDR3 loop is CASSFNGYEQYF. DNA of the CDR3: TGCGCCAGCAGCTTTAACGGGTACGAGCAGTACTTC.

The chain has TRBV4-1 and TRBJ1-1; tentative D call: TRBD1 (6 bases). CDR1 MGHRA and CDR2 YSYEKL come from the germline V gene. The CDR3 runs to 16 residues. V lost 4 bases to trimming and J lost 1 base, with 16 bases between them. Here the CDR3 DNA reads TGCGCCAGCAGCCGGGGAGAACAGGGTGGGAACACTGAAGCTTTCTTT. The encoded protein is CASSRGEQGGNTEAFF.

V usage is TRBV7-2 and J usage is TRBJ1-2, with D perhaps matching TRBD1 (5 bases). The CDR3 has 13 amino acids. Deletions cut 6 bases from V and 4 bases from J, with 12 bases between. Germline assignment: CDR1 SGHTA and CDR2 FQGNSA. CDR3 protein: CASSYDSSYGYTF. Here the CDR3 DNA reads TGTGCCAGCAGTTACGACAGTAGCTATGGCTACACCTTC. Based on the CDR3 plus reference TRBV7-2 and TRBJ1-2, the full variable domain is GAGVSQSPSNKVTEKGKDVELRCDPISGHTALYWYRQSLGQGLEFLIYFQGNSAPDKSGLPSDRFSAERTGGSVSTLTIQRTQQEDSAVYLCASSYDSSYGYTFGSGTRLTVV.

The chain has TRBV7-5 and TRBJ1-6. TRBV7-5 is classified as a pseudogene. The CDR3 runs to 16 residues. This chain's CDR3 is CARSLSMSSYNSPLHF. The CDR3 DNA reads TGTGCCAGAAGCTTATCGATGAGCTCCTATAATTCACCCCTCCACTTT.

The chain is built from TRBV10-3 and TRBJ2-3; tentative D call: TRBD2 (6 bases). The V and J ends lost 6 bases and 5 bases respectively, with 15 bases between them. This CDR3 comprises 14 residues. The germline V gene has CDR1 ENHRY and CDR2 SYGVKD. CDR3 region: CAISSDGSGDTQYF. The CDR3 DNA reads as TGTGCCATCAGCAGCGACGGGAGTGGAGATACGCAGTATTTT.